These 10 T cell receptor beta chains originate from one sample sequenced in a study of blood T cell repertoires in COVID-19. The protocol was immunoSEQ multiplex PCR, while the TCRdb copy is restricted to in-frame clones and leaves out a portion. The table has hundreds of thousands of clones, more than 70% seen once. The specimen sequenced was peripheral blood. These receptors all come from a woman in her seventies with COVID-19, enrolled during active disease.

The chain is built from TRBV2 and TRBJ2-5, with TRBD2 matching 9 bases. This CDR3 is 14 amino acids long. The germline V gene has CDR1 SNHLY and CDR2 FYNNEI. After removal of 6 bases from V and 5 bases from J, the junction contained 7 bases not matched to a gene. In DNA form, the CDR3 reads TGTGCCAGCAGGATTAGCGGGGGAGAGGAGACCCAGTACTTC. The encoded protein is CASRISGGEETQYF.

V gene TRBV9 combines with J gene TRBJ2-6; TRBD1 might be the D (6 bases). V lost 2 bases to trimming and J lost 0 bases, with 15 bases between them. The germline CDR1 and CDR2 sequences are SGDLS and YYNGEE. This CDR3 contains 18 residues. The chain's CDR3 is CASSVRTAQISGANVLTF. Here the CDR3 DNA reads TGTGCCAGCAGCGTCCGGACAGCTCAAATCTCTGGGGCCAACGTCCTGACTTTC. Supplemented by reference TRBV9 and TRBJ2-6, the full variable domain reads DSGVTQTPKHLITATGQRVTLRCSPRSGDLSVYWYQQSLDQGLQFLIQYYNGEERAKGNILERFSAQQFPDLHSELNLSSLELGDSALYFCASSVRTAQISGANVLTFGAGSRLTVL.

J is TRBJ2-7 and V is TRBV5-4, with 14 nucleotides matching TRBD2. Germline lookup yields CDR1 SGHNT and CDR2 YYREEE (reference sequence). V shed 3 bases and J 4 bases; nucleotides not matched to a gene: 3. This CDR3 region has 15 residues. CDR3 DNA sequence: TGTGCCAGCAGCTCAGGGACTAGCGGGGGTTACGAGCAGTACTTC. It yields the protein CASSSGTSGGYEQYF.

The rearrangement uses TRBV20-1 and TRBJ2-5; no definite D call. V gave up 3 bases and J gave up 2 bases, with 16 bases separating them. Germline loops: CDR1 DFQATT, CDR2 SNEGSKA (reference sequence). This CDR3 has 15 amino acids. CDR3 loop: CSASPGSLRQETQYF. The CDR3 bases are TGCAGTGCTAGTCCCGGGTCCTTGAGGCAAGAGACCCAGTACTTC.

In its sample, this clone was seen a few times. V usage is TRBV5-1 and J usage is TRBJ1-1, with 7 bases that match TRBD1. V lost 4 bases, J lost 0 bases, and 6 bases stayed unmatched. The CDR3 runs 15 residues. Germline V CDR1 and CDR2: SGHRS, YFSETQ. This CDR3 reads CASSARQGMNTEAFF. As DNA, the CDR3 is TGCGCCAGCAGCGCCAGACAGGGAATGAACACTGAAGCTTTCTTT.

The CDR3 nucleotides read TGTGCCAGCAGCGAAAGCGGGGGTACCTACAATGAGCAGTTCTTC. It yields the protein CASSESGGTYNEQFF. This chain uses TRBV5-6 with TRBJ2-1; 8 nucleotides match TRBD2. The CDR3 sequence is 15 residues long. Germline values: CDR1 SGHDT, CDR2 YYEEEE. V lost 4 bases and J lost 2; bases outside the gene matches: 5.

This chain's CDR3 is CASSLVGGHTDTQYF. The CDR3 DNA reads TGTGCCAGCAGCTTAGTCGGCGGGCACACAGATACGCAGTATTTT. J is TRBJ2-3 and V is TRBV7-2; tentative D call: TRBD2 (5 bases). Trimming took off 1 base at V and 2 bases at J, with 10 bases between the two ends. The CDR3 has 15 amino acids. Germline loops: CDR1 SGHTA, CDR2 FQGNSA.

The chain combines TRBV6-5 with TRBJ1-4; 9 bases line up with TRBD1. The V gene end was trimmed by 8 bases and the J gene end by 8 bases; junction bases not matched to a gene: 3. CDR1 and CDR2 (germline): MNHEY, SVGAGI. The CDR3 extends over 12 amino acids. CDR3 sequence (DNA): TGTGCCAGCGGCACAGGGGGCGAAAAACTGTTTTTT. The encoded protein is CASGTGGEKLFF.

The V and J genes are TRBV24-1 and TRBJ2-2; 8 bases line up with TRBD1. The V gene's germline CDR1 is KGHDR and CDR2 SFDVKD. This CDR3 is 16 amino acids long. The ends lost 0 bases at V and 5 bases at J; junction bases unmatched: 4. DNA of the CDR3: TGTGCCACCAGTGATTTGGCCAGGGGGCCGACCGGGGAGCTGTTTTTT. This codes for CATSDLARGPTGELFF.

The rearrangement joins TRBV7-2 to TRBJ2-7; 9 nucleotides align to TRBD1. There are 14 residues in the CDR3. Unmatched junction bases numbered 4, after V lost 4 bases and J lost 3 bases. Germline CDR1 reads SGHTA; CDR2 reads FQGNSA. CDR3 sequence: CASSSLGQGYEQYF. The CDR3 nucleotides read TGTGCCAGCAGCTCTTTGGGACAGGGCTACGAGCAGTACTTC.